A selection of T cell receptor beta chains follows, all from one sample in a study of PD-L1 blockade in urothelial cancer. Using immunoSEQ multiplex PCR, the repertoire was profiled, and TCRdb retains in-frame clones only, with some absent. The repertoire holds about 46,000 clones, with under 85% as singletons. The sample here was PBMCs, taken around atezolizumab (anti-PD-L1) treatment. All receptors derive from a man over 45 with urothelial cancer. The CDR3 runs from the conserved cysteine through the conserved F or W. D genes are given only for firm matches. The size of a clone is reported for some rows only, either as once, few or many, or as a class for expanded clones.

size	D	J	V	DNA	CDR3
.	TRBD1	TRBJ1-4	TRBV9	TGTGCCAGCAGCGTAGAAGGGGGCGCGTGGAATGAAAAACTGTTTTTT	CASSVEGGAWNEKLFF
.	.	TRBJ2-1	TRBV5-1	TGCGCCAGCCGCGGGGTGGAACCCTACAATGAGCAGTTCTTC	CASRGVEPYNEQFF
.	TRBD1	TRBJ2-1	TRBV19	TGTGCCAGTAGTATAAGGACAGGGACCGGCAATGAGCAGTTCTTC	CASSIRTGTGNEQFF
.	TRBD1	TRBJ2-5	TRBV19	TGTGCCAGTAGTACCCCCAGGACAGGGGAGAAGACCCAGTACTTC	CASSTPRTGEKTQYF
.	.	TRBJ2-7	TRBV9	TGTGCCAGCAGCGTAGAGCACGGAACGGGGGAGCAGTACTTC	CASSVEHGTGEQYF
.	TRBD2	TRBJ2-5	TRBV6-6	TGTGCCAGCAGTTACGGCGGGGGGAACCAAGAGACCCAGTACTTC	CASSYGGGNQETQYF
few	.	TRBJ2-1	TRBV27	TGTGCCAGCGGACTGGTGGGTTCGTACAATGAGCAGTTCTTC	CASGLVGSYNEQFF
few	.	TRBJ2-7	TRBV4-1	TGCGCCAGCAGCCAAGTGGCGCTAGCACCGGGGGAGCAGTACTTC	CASSQVALAPGEQYF
.	.	TRBJ2-7	TRBV19	TGTGCCAGTAGTATACGTCAGGGGGGAACCTACGAGCAGTACTTC	CASSIRQGGTYEQYF
.	TRBD1	TRBJ2-1	TRBV13	TGTGCCAGCAGCCTCCTGCGACAGGGGGATTTTGAGCAGTTCTTC	CASSLLRQGDFEQFF
.	TRBD1	TRBJ2-5	TRBV10-3	TGTGCCATCAGACCGGGACAGGGGCTAGAGACCCAGTACTTC	CAIRPGQGLETQYF
.	TRBD2	TRBJ2-5	TRBV5-1	TGCGCCAGCAGCTTGGACCTAGCGGGGAAACAAGAGACCCAGTACTTC	CASSLDLAGKQETQYF
.	.	TRBJ1-1	TRBV7-2	TGTGCCAGCAGCTTATGGGCAGGGGTGAACACTGAAGCTTTCTTT	CASSLWAGVNTEAFF
.	TRBD2	TRBJ2-1	TRBV5-1	TGCGCCAGCAGCCCTCCGGGACTAGCGGGATCGGGTGAGCAGTTCTTC	CASSPPGLAGSGEQFF
.	.	TRBJ2-5	TRBV18	TGTGCCAGCTCACTACATGGGACAGGGGAAACTAGCGGGGGCCCCAAGTTAGAGACCCAGTACTTC	CASSLHGTGETSGGPKLETQYF
few	TRBD2	TRBJ2-2	TRBV7-9	TGTGCCAGCAGCTTCGGACTAGCGGGGAACACCGGGGAGCTGTTTTTT	CASSFGLAGNTGELFF
.	.	TRBJ2-7	TRBV28	TGTGCCAGCACCAGGGTGGGGCGAGGGGGTACCTACGAGCAGTACTTC	CASTRVGRGGTYEQYF
.	TRBD2	TRBJ2-1	TRBV13	TGTGCCAGCAGCTCAACAGCGGGGCGTGAGCAGTTCTTC	CASSSTAGREQFF
.	.	TRBJ2-4	TRBV4-2	TGTGCCAGCAGCCAAGATACTGGTGCGGGTGAAAACATTCAGTACTTC	CASSQDTGAGENIQYF
.	.	TRBJ2-1	TRBV9	TGTGCCAGCAGCGTAGCCCGGGGTCAGGGGTACAATGAGCAGTTCTTC	CASSVARGQGYNEQFF
.	.	TRBJ1-2	TRBV29-1	TGCAGCGTTGTGGTCGACAGCTTCTATGGCTACACCTTC	CSVVVDSFYGYTF
.	.	TRBJ2-1	TRBV19	TGTGCCAGTAGTATTCTAGCTTTGGGTGAGCAGTTCTTC	CASSILALGEQFF
.	TRBD1	TRBJ1-5	TRBV7-9	TGTGCCAGCAGCCCTGACAGGGGTCAACAGCCCCAGCATTTT	CASSPDRGQQPQHF
.	.	TRBJ2-7	TRBV27	TGTGCCAGCAGTTTATCGGTCCGGTACGAGCAGTACTTC	CASSLSVRYEQYF
.	TRBD2	TRBJ2-1	TRBV25-1	TGTGCCAGCAGTGATACCCCTAGCGGGGGGAACAATGAGCAGTTCTTC	CASSDTPSGGNNEQFF
.	.	TRBJ2-1	TRBV11-3	TGTGCCAGCAGCTTAGAGGGCGGGAATGAGCAGTTCTTC	CASSLEGGNEQFF
.	TRBD1	TRBJ2-1	TRBV7-6	TGTGCCAGCAGCACGCCGACAGGGGGGGGTGGGGATGAGCAGTTCTTC	CASSTPTGGGGDEQFF
.	TRBD2	TRBJ2-1	TRBV28	TGTGCCAGCAGTTTACTGCGGGAGGCACCCAATGAGCAGTTCTTC	CASSLLREAPNEQFF
.	TRBD1	TRBJ1-3	TRBV6-6	TGTGCCAGCAACCTACAGGGGGGTTCTGGAAACACCATATATTTT	CASNLQGGSGNTIYF
.	TRBD2	TRBJ2-2	TRBV5-8	TGTGCCAGCAGCTCGGGACTAGGTGCCACCGGGGAGCTGTTTTTT	CASSSGLGATGELFF
.	.	TRBJ2-3	TRBV20-1	TGCAGTGCTAGGGACTGGGAAACGCAGTATTTT	CSARDWETQYF